This T cell receptor beta chain was retrieved from a study of cytomegalovirus exposure and HLA in healthy donors. Broader study findings: The TCR clusters that emerged in the first cohort tended, a later analysis found, to co-occur in the approximately 130 validation repertoires. It was about 150 TCR beta chains that were listed as cytomegalovirus-associated.

Method: immunoSEQ multiplex PCR; TCRdb's copy keeps in-frame clones and lacks some. The sample has about 360,000 clones; just over 85% are singletons. This clone was counted once. The antigen is unknown. This CDR3 comprises 16 residues. The trim removed 3 bases at V and 1 base at J, leaving 4 bases unmatched. Looked up from germline, CDR1 is LNHDA and CDR2 is SQIVND (reference sequence). This clonotype was sampled from a woman under 30 in good health and CMV-seronegative. Source material: PBMCs. This chain joins TRBV19 and TRBJ1-3; 9 bases fit TRBD1. The CDR3 nucleotides read TGTGCCAGTAGTATTGGACAGGGGAGGTCTGGAAACACCATATATTTT. It yields the protein CASSIGQGRSGNTIYF.